The 32 T cell receptor beta chains in this list originate from one sample, sequenced in a study of T-cell reconstitution after alpha-beta-depleted transplantation in children. During its preparation, the TCRbeta library received unique molecular identifiers. Each CDR3 protein is one row after TCRdb ran MiXCR on the PCR reads. The table shows some 290,000 distinct CDR3 sequences, with approximately 23% occurring only once. The starting material was PBMCs, mostly from graft donor cells, obtained 180 days after TCRalphabeta/CD19-depleted stem cell transplant. These TCRs come from a male patient aged 5 to 17 who had a stem cell transplant for acute lymphoblastic leukemia, so the T cells may come from the graft donor.

This clonotype was seen only a few times. This chain connects TRBV18 to TRBJ2-6, with D maybe TRBD2 (6 bases). This CDR3 spans 18 amino acids. Trimming removed 2 bases at V and 3 bases at J, with 17 bases between. Germline CDR1 is KGHSH and CDR2 is LQKENI. Written as DNA, the CDR3 is TGTGCCAGCTCACCAAAAAAGGAGGGAAGGGATGGGGCCAACGTCCTGACTTTC. Translating gives CASSPKKEGRDGANVLTF.

The chain links TRBV3-1 to TRBJ2-5, with 9 bases identical to TRBD2. The V gene end was trimmed by 4 bases and the J gene end by 1 base; junction bases not matched to a gene: 7. The CDR3 sequence is 16 residues long. Germline loops: CDR1 LGHDT, CDR2 YNNKEL (reference sequence). In nucleotides, the CDR3 is TGTGCCAGCAGCCCACCTCAAGCGGGAGGCCAAGAGACCCAGTACTTC. Its translation is CASSPPQAGGQETQYF.

This clonotype appeared many times. The chain combines TRBV12-3 or TRBV12-4 with TRBJ1-2; no firm D call. The V end was cut by 7 bases, the J end by 5 bases, with 17 bases between. The CDR3 loop spans 14 amino acids. The CDR3 coding sequence is TGTGCCAGCAAATTTCGTAGGGATAGATATGGCTACACCTTC. Protein product: CASKFRRDRYGYTF.

This sequence joins TRBV7-3 and TRBJ2-5, with D unresolved. Germline V lookup: CDR1 SGHTA, CDR2 FQGTGA. The length of the CDR3 is 13 residues. V was cut by 9 bases and J by 5 bases, with 16 bases left in between. The CDR3 sequence is CASAWTSAETQYF. CDR3 DNA: TGTGCCAGTGCCTGGACCTCGGCGGAGACCCAGTACTTC.

This clonotype was detected many times. This chain links TRBV29-1 with TRBJ2-4, with D unclear. Trimming removed 4 bases at V and 0 bases at J, with 7 bases between. In germline, CDR1 is SQVTM, CDR2 ANQGSEA. This CDR3 is 13 amino acids long. The CDR3 sequence is CSVGALAKNIQYF. For the CDR3, the DNA is TGCAGCGTTGGCGCATTAGCCAAAAACATTCAGTACTTC.

A few counts support this clonotype. The rearrangement links TRBV18 to TRBJ2-3; tentative D call: TRBD1 (6 bases). The CDR3 is 17 residues long. The germline V gene has CDR1 KGHSH and CDR2 LQKENI. V was clipped by 3 bases and J by 1 base, with 17 bases between them. The chain's CDR3 is CASSPFSGVSGTDTQYF. The CDR3 DNA is TGTGCCAGCTCACCCTTCTCAGGGGTCAGTGGCACAGATACGCAGTATTTT.

This chain uses TRBV9 with TRBJ1-3; D not certain. Germline CDR1 SGDLS, CDR2 YYNGEE. Trimming removed 3 bases from V and 0 bases from J, with 16 bases in between. The CDR3 extends over 17 amino acids. The CDR3 DNA follows: TGTGCCAGCAGCGCCCGGTTTGGGTTTAGCTCTGGAAACACCATATATTTT. Protein sequence: CASSARFGFSSGNTIYF.

The genes are TRBV6-5 and TRBJ2-7, with TRBD2 matching 7 bases. The CDR3 extends over 15 amino acids. Per germline, CDR1 MNHEY and CDR2 SVGAGI. Trimming took 2 bases from V and 6 from J; bases not matched to a gene: 10. The CDR3 bases are TGTGCCAGCAGTTACGGAAGCGGGAAGGGGAGCGAGCAGTACTTC. Its translation: CASSYGSGKGSEQYF.

The chain combines TRBV5-1 with TRBJ2-2, with TRBD2 matching 12 bases. The CDR3 has 16 residues. CDR1 and CDR2 from the germline V gene are SGHRS and YFSETQ. V lost 4 bases to trimming and J lost 4 bases; unmatched junction nucleotides: 5. The CDR3, as DNA: TGCGCCAGCAGCCTAGCGGGAGGGCCGACCACCGGGGAGCTGTTTTTT. Translated, it gives CASSLAGGPTTGELFF. Drawing the rest from reference TRBV5-1 and TRBJ2-2, the complete variable domain is KAGVTQTPRYLIKTRGQQVTLSCSPISGHRSVSWYQQTPGQGLQFLFEYFSETQRNKGNFPGRFSGRQFSNSRSEMNVSTLELGDSALYLCASSLAGGPTTGELFFGEGSRLTVL.

This clonotype was counted between two and nine times. This chain uses TRBV28 with TRBJ2-1; TRBD1 matches 11 bases. The V and J ends lost 1 base and 8 bases, in that order; junction bases with no gene match: 10. Germline V gives CDR1 MDHEN, CDR2 SYDVKM. CDR3 length: 17 amino acids. The CDR3 is CASSLFGQGAVRDEQFF. CDR3 nucleotide sequence: TGTGCCAGCAGTTTATTTGGACAGGGGGCTGTACGCGATGAGCAGTTCTTC.

The chain's CDR3 is CSARGLAGGPGYEQYF. The CDR3 region has the DNA TGCAGTGCTAGAGGCCTAGCGGGAGGGCCCGGGTACGAGCAGTACTTC. The chain recombines TRBV20-1 with TRBJ2-7, with 12 bases matching TRBD2. The CDR3 sequence is 16 residues long. The J segment lost 4 bases and the V segment lost 1 base, leaving 8 bases of the junction unmatched. CDR1 is DFQATT, CDR2 SNEGSKA, per germline (reference sequence).

The table lists this clonotype with a few counts. The rearrangement links TRBV5-1 to TRBJ2-1; no clear D. The germline gives CDR1 SGHRS, CDR2 YFSETQ. With 2 bases removed from V and 4 bases from J, the gap between germline ends came to 13 bases. The CDR3 covers 15 residues. The CDR3 loop is CASSLIGPLYNEQFF. CDR3 in DNA: TGCGCCAGCAGCTTAATAGGACCGCTATACAATGAGCAGTTCTTC.

In this sample, this clonotype turned up many times. The genes are TRBV6-5 and TRBJ2-2; D uncertain. V dropped 0 bases and J dropped 2 bases, with 1 base sitting between them. CDR1 and CDR2 from the germline V gene are MNHEY and SVGAGI. The CDR3 covers 13 residues. In DNA form, the CDR3 reads TGTGCCAGCAGTTACTCCAACACCGGGGAGCTGTTTTTT. This translates into CASSYSNTGELFF.

This chain links TRBV20-1 with TRBJ2-7; unclear D gene. The CDR3 sequence is 15 residues long. Per the germline V gene, CDR1 is DFQATT and CDR2 is SNEGSKA (reference sequence). The V end was cut by 1 base, the J end by 2 bases, with 15 bases between. The chain's CDR3 is CSARGQPKATYEQYF. In DNA, the CDR3 is TGCAGTGCTAGAGGACAACCCAAAGCTACCTACGAGCAGTACTTC.

A few counts support this clonotype. J is TRBJ1-1 and V is TRBV11-2; possible D gene TRBD1, 6 bases. CDR1 SGHAT and CDR2 FQNNGV come from the germline V gene. Trimming cost V 7 bases and J 3 bases, with 15 bases left between them. There are 14 residues in the CDR3. The CDR3, as DNA: TGTGCCAGCACCAGAGCGGACAGATACACTGAAGCTTTCTTT. Translation gives CASTRADRYTEAFF.

The V and J genes are TRBV24-1 and TRBJ2-1; 15 nucleotides agree with TRBD2. Germline-derived CDR1 and CDR2 are KGHDR and SFDVKD. There are 18 residues in the CDR3. V trimming: 5 bases; J trimming: 2 bases; junction bases outside the gene matches: 6. CDR3 DNA sequence: TGTGCCACCAGTGCTGGACGGACTAGCGGGAGGGCCTACAATGAGCAGTTCTTC. This sequence encodes CATSAGRTSGRAYNEQFF.

The gene calls are TRBV9 and TRBJ2-2; weak D call: TRBD2 (7 bases). Trimming removed 1 base from V and 6 bases from J, with 13 bases in between. The CDR3 runs 15 residues. Germline V gene lookup returns CDR1 SGDLS and CDR2 YYNGEE. DNA for the CDR3: TGTGCCAGCAGCGTACGGGGAGGGGGGGCCGGGGAGCTGTTTTTT. It translates to CASSVRGGGAGELFF.

In this sample, this clonotype turned up a few times. This chain uses TRBV12-3 or TRBV12-4 with TRBJ2-3; tentatively, D is TRBD1 or TRBD2 (5 bases each). The V gene lost 3 bases and the J gene lost 3 bases, with 7 bases spanning the gap. This CDR3 is built from 13 residues. In DNA, the CDR3 is TGTGCCAGCAGTTTTGAGGGGACAGATACGCAGTATTTT. Protein sequence: CASSFEGTDTQYF.

The rearrangement joins TRBV12-3 or TRBV12-4 to TRBJ1-2; D uncertain. The V and J ends lost 10 bases and 6 bases respectively, with 21 bases between them. CDR3 size: 14 residues. CDR3 nucleotides: TGTGCCACCTTTCGGGAGGTAAATCGGAATGGCTACACCTTC. Protein product: CATFREVNRNGYTF.

The genes are TRBV12-3 or TRBV12-4 and TRBJ1-1, with a weak D call TRBD1 (5 bases). The CDR3 is made up of 14 amino acids. The V end was cut by 3 bases, the J end by 2 bases, with 10 bases between. The CDR3 spells CASSFSGFNTEAFF. CDR3 nucleotide sequence: TGTGCCAGCAGTTTCTCAGGGTTTAACACTGAAGCTTTCTTT.

This sequence joins TRBV4-1 and TRBJ2-2, with 10 bases identical to TRBD2. V lost 3 bases to trimming and J lost 7 bases; unmatched junction nucleotides: 5. The CDR3 spans 15 residues. Germline V CDR1 and CDR2: MGHRA, YSYEKL. CDR3 protein: CASSQLLAGVGELFF. The CDR3 DNA sequence: TGCGCCAGCAGCCAGTTGCTAGCGGGGGTCGGGGAGCTGTTTTTT.

There are a few counts of this clonotype. V is TRBV15 and J is TRBJ2-5; 7 bases are shared with TRBD1. The J segment lost 5 bases and the V segment lost 6 bases, leaving 9 bases of the junction unmatched. Per the germline V gene, CDR1 is LNHNV and CDR2 is YYDKDF (reference sequence). The CDR3 contains 14 residues. Here the CDR3 reads CATRTGPGLETQYF. The CDR3 bases are TGTGCCACCAGGACAGGGCCAGGGTTGGAGACCCAGTACTTC.

This clonotype was seen only a few times. V and J are TRBV6-5 and TRBJ2-5; D remains ambiguous. CDR1 MNHEY and CDR2 SVGAGI come from the germline V gene. CDR3 length equals 11 residues. Between the trimmed V and J ends, which lost 6 bases and 5 bases, there was a span of 7 bases. CDR3 coding DNA: TGTGCCAGCAGAAACGGGGAGACCCAGTACTTC. Its protein product is CASRNGETQYF.

This chain connects TRBV7-9 to TRBJ2-5; D gene uncertain. CDR3 length: 16 residues. V was shortened by 4 bases and J by 1 base, with 16 bases between the two germline ends. Germline-derived CDR1 and CDR2 are SEHNR and FQNEAQ (reference sequence). CDR3 nucleotide sequence: TGTGCCAGCAGCTCCTACTGGGATTCCCCCCAAGAGACCCAGTACTTC. It translates to CASSSYWDSPQETQYF.

This clonotype was counted a few times. V gene TRBV7-6 combines with J gene TRBJ1-6; tentative D call: TRBD1 (6 bases). The germline V and J ends were trimmed by 0 bases and 1 base, with 7 bases remaining between them. Germline V gene sequence: CDR1 SGHVS, CDR2 FNYEAQ. This CDR3 has 16 residues. CDR3: CASSLAQGSYNSPLHF. CDR3 DNA sequence: TGTGCCAGCAGCTTAGCACAGGGATCCTATAATTCACCCCTCCACTTT.

The chain uses TRBV18 and TRBJ2-1; TRBD1 might be the D (5 bases). The CDR3 has 16 amino acids. The V and J ends lost 6 bases and 0 bases respectively, with 15 bases between them. Germline CDR1 KGHSH, CDR2 LQKENI. CDR3 coding DNA: TGTGCCAGCTCCTCAGTATTTCAGGGCTCCTACAATGAGCAGTTCTTC. This translates into CASSSVFQGSYNEQFF.

A word on this clonotype: Mismatch with germline at one junction end may stem from a read error. The chain combines TRBV7-3 with TRBJ1-2, with 7 bases matching TRBD1. The CDR3 spans 13 residues. Germline CDR1 SGHTA, CDR2 FQGTGA. In DNA form, the CDR3 reads TGTGCCAGCAGCTTTCGACAGGGTACTGGCGACACCTTC. As protein: CASSFRQGTGDTF.

This clonotype was seen many times. This CDR3 is CASSSSGGVKQPQHF. CDR3 bases: TGTGCCAGCAGCTCTAGCGGGGGGGTAAAGCAGCCCCAGCATTTT. The chain has TRBV7-8 and TRBJ1-5, with D maybe TRBD1 (5 bases). The V end lost 4 bases, the J end lost 7 bases, and 17 bases lay between the germline ends. Germline CDR1 reads SGHVS; CDR2 reads FQNEAQ. This CDR3 contains 15 residues.

A few counts support this clonotype. V usage is TRBV12-2 and J usage is TRBJ2-2; the table's TRBD2 call for D was not verified on the DNA. TRBV12-2 is marked as a pseudogene. The CDR3 spans 17 residues. The DNA for the CDR3 is TGTGCAAGTCGCTTAACCCGGACTAGCGCGAACACCGGGGAGCTGTTTTTT. It specifies CASRLTRTSANTGELFF.

A few counts support this clonotype. J is TRBJ2-4 and V is TRBV5-6; D is possibly TRBD1 or TRBD2 (6 bases each). The CDR3 consists of 20 residues. CDR1 and CDR2 (germline): SGHDT, YYEEEE. V was cut by 3 bases and J by 1 base, with 26 bases left in between. The CDR3 nucleotides are TGTGCCAGCAGCTATCAAACAGGGTCCTACGGGAGACGGGCCAAAAACATTCAGTACTTC. It encodes CASSYQTGSYGRRAKNIQYF.

V usage is TRBV20-1 and J usage is TRBJ1-5; D gene ambiguous. This CDR3 comprises 15 residues. V was trimmed by 1 base and J by 4 bases, leaving 14 bases between them. In germline, CDR1 is DFQATT, CDR2 SNEGSKA (reference sequence). CDR3 loop: CSARVAGAANQPQHF. CDR3 in DNA: TGCAGTGCTAGAGTGGCAGGCGCCGCGAATCAGCCCCAGCATTTT.

The rearrangement joins TRBV4-1 to TRBJ1-6; no reliable D call. Trimming stripped 0 bases from V and 7 bases from J, with 13 bases between. The CDR3 covers 16 residues. Looked up from germline, CDR1 is MGHRA and CDR2 is YSYEKL. The CDR3 DNA follows: TGCGCCAGCAGCCAAGATCCACGACAAGGGAATTCACCCCTCCACTTT. Its protein is CASSQDPRQGNSPLHF.